This passage covers 11 T cell receptor beta chains from one sample sequenced in a study of identical twins. TCRdb reprocessed the 5' RACE reads with MiXCR, giving one entry per CDR3 protein. Here the sample spans nearly 900,000 distinct CDR3 sequences, 9% to 15% being singletons. The same data also contributed to another study, on yellow fever vaccine responses in identical twins.

Sequencing was performed on PBMCs. These receptors all stem from a woman aged 18 to 35 in good health.

This clonotype was picked up a small number of times. V and J are TRBV5-5 and TRBJ2-1; maybe TRBD1 (5 bases). This CDR3 is built from 17 residues. V lost 4 bases and J 0 bases, leaving 17 bases between the germline ends. Germline assignment: CDR1 SGHKS and CDR2 YYEKEE (reference sequence). The CDR3 sequence is CASSVVTEAYSYNEQFF. CDR3 bases: TGTGCCAGCAGCGTAGTGACAGAAGCTTACTCCTACAATGAGCAGTTCTTC.

As to this clonotype: The junction differs from germline at one of its ends, possibly a read error. V and J are TRBV15 and TRBJ2-1, with D possibly being TRBD2 (5 bases). There are 16 residues in the CDR3. CDR1 and CDR2 (germline): LNHNV, YYDKDF (reference sequence). The CDR3 coding sequence is TGTGCCACCAGCAGAGAGCTAGCCGAGTCCTACAATGAGCCGTTCTTC. Translation: CATSRELAESYNEPFF.

The CDR3 sequence is CASSLEEGFEQYF. The CDR3 DNA follows: TGCGCCAGCAGCTTGGAGGAGGGGTTCGAGCAGTACTTC. V gene TRBV5-1 combines with J gene TRBJ2-7, with D tentatively TRBD2 (6 bases). The CDR3 length is 13 residues. Trimming pared 0 bases from V and 6 bases from J, leaving 10 bases between. Germline loops: CDR1 SGHRS, CDR2 YFSETQ.

A few counts support this clonotype. The chain recombines TRBV29-1 with TRBJ2-5; 8 bases line up with TRBD1. Germline values: CDR1 SQVTM, CDR2 ANQGSEA. The CDR3 length is 14 residues. Trimming took 5 bases from V and 5 from J; bases not matched to a gene: 10. CDR3 sequence: CSVLYGQGWETQYF. In DNA, the CDR3 is TGCAGCGTTCTCTATGGACAGGGATGGGAGACCCAGTACTTC.

This clonotype has at least ten counts. The chain combines TRBV2 with TRBJ2-2, with D possibly being TRBD1 (5 bases). The germline CDR1 and CDR2 sequences are SNHLY and FYNNEI. CDR3 length: 13 residues. Trimming took 2 bases from V and 5 from J, leaving 6 bases between them. In DNA form, the CDR3 reads TGTGCCAGCAGTGAAACAGGAACCGGGGAGCTGTTTTTT. Its translation is CASSETGTGELFF.

The chain has TRBV7-9 and TRBJ2-2; D gene uncertain. Trimming left V 3 bases short and J 7 bases short, with 18 bases between. CDR3 size: 16 residues. The germline V gene has CDR1 SEHNR and CDR2 FQNEAQ (reference sequence). CDR3 nucleotide sequence: TGTGCCAGCAGCTTGGAAGCCGGTAGGGTGAGCGGGGAGCTGTTTTTT. As protein: CASSLEAGRVSGELFF.

The sample holds many counts of this clonotype. The rearrangement uses TRBV6-5 and TRBJ2-2, with TRBD1 as a possible D gene (6 bases). CDR1 is MNHEY, CDR2 SVGAGI, per germline. The CDR3 length is 15 residues. V was shortened by 2 bases and J by 5 bases, with 12 bases between the two germline ends. DNA of the CDR3: TGTGCCAGCAGTTACACATACAGGGAGACCGGGGAGCTGTTTTTT. Translating it yields CASSYTYRETGELFF.

V is TRBV5-1 and J is TRBJ2-3; tentatively, D is TRBD1 or TRBD2 (5 bases each). CDR1 and CDR2 from the germline V gene are SGHRS and YFSETQ. The V end lost 4 bases, the J end lost 6 bases, and 21 bases lay between the germline ends. This CDR3 contains 16 residues. This CDR3 reads CASSDRDPSRRDTQYF. For the CDR3, the DNA is TGCGCCAGCAGCGACCGGGACCCCTCTAGGAGGGATACGCAGTATTTT.

This clonotype was seen ten or more times. The chain combines TRBV4-2 with TRBJ2-3, with 10 bases fitting TRBD2. The V segment lost 0 bases and the J segment 6 bases; nucleotides outside the gene matches: 9. This CDR3 comprises 17 residues. Germline CDR1 is LGHNA and CDR2 is YNFKEQ. This CDR3 reads CASSQDKASGRWDTQYF. The CDR3 coding sequence is TGTGCCAGCAGCCAAGATAAGGCTAGCGGGAGATGGGATACGCAGTATTTT.

This clonotype was seen more than once but under ten times. V usage is TRBV5-1 and J usage is TRBJ2-6; no clear D. V was cut by 0 bases and J by 0 bases, with 13 bases left in between. Germline lookup yields CDR1 SGHRS and CDR2 YFSETQ. CDR3 length: 18 amino acids. In DNA form, the CDR3 reads TGCGCCAGCAGCTTGGATGGCAACGCCTACTCTGGGGCCAACGTCCTGACTTTC. Translated, it gives CASSLDGNAYSGANVLTF.

The chain joins TRBV4-1 to TRBJ2-1; D unclear. Germline CDR1 MGHRA, CDR2 YSYEKL. The CDR3 sequence is 17 residues long. The ends were cut back, 2 bases at V and 2 bases at J, with 16 bases in the middle. The CDR3 nucleotides read TGCGCCAGCAGCCAACCCAGAGGCGCGTCCACCTACAATGAGCAGTTCTTC. Protein product: CASSQPRGASTYNEQFF.